This TCR beta chain was found in a study of cytomegalovirus exposure and HLA in healthy donors. Worth noting for this clone: Its antigen is still unknown.

Overall study results and limits: 87-base-pair reads could not separate some V segments, including TRBV6-2 and TRBV6-3. A later examination showed that TCR association rates differed by HLA locus, with DRB1 most and HLA-C fewest. A missense DCLRE1C variant was associated with V- and J-gene trimming of TCR beta chains in a later analysis, and an independent cohort replicated the association.

V lost 4 bases and J lost 5; bases outside the gene matches: 10. The CDR3 is made up of 15 amino acids. CDR1 SGHRS and CDR2 YFSETQ come from the germline V gene. The PCR employed 60 Vbeta primers together with 13 Jbeta primers. Only in-frame clones appear in the TCRdb table, and some are missing; sequencing was by immunoSEQ multiplex PCR. The sample yields around 130,000 clones, approximately 80% seen once. Source material: PBMCs. The origin of this receptor is a man aged 50-59 years in good health and CMV-seronegative. The V and J genes are TRBV5-1 and TRBJ2-5; 8 nucleotides agree with TRBD1. The CDR3 DNA sequence: TGCGCCAGCAGCCGACCGACAGGGGACGGGGAGACCCAGTACTTC. Translated: CASSRPTGDGETQYF.